The 18 T cell receptor beta chains reported below all come from one sample, sequenced in a study of blood T cell repertoires in COVID-19. Repertoires were generated with immunoSEQ multiplex PCR, while TCRdb's copy carries only in-frame clones and drops some. The table records 200,000 to 250,000 clones, 75% to 85% of them present only once. Sequenced material: peripheral blood. The origin of the receptors is a man aged 50 to 60 with active or convalescent COVID-19.

This clone was found once. V and J are TRBV7-2 and TRBJ2-7, with TRBD1 identical over 7 bases. V lost 1 base, J lost 3 bases, and 6 bases stayed unmatched. The germline V gene encodes CDR1 SGHTA and CDR2 FQGNSA. The CDR3 loop spans 15 amino acids. Written as DNA, the CDR3 is TGTGCCAGCAGCTTAGTAGGGGGCCAAGACTACGAGCAGTACTTC. This sequence encodes CASSLVGGQDYEQYF.

The chain links TRBV19 to TRBJ2-3; D is perhaps TRBD1 (6 bases). V was shortened by 6 bases and J by 7 bases, with 14 bases between the two germline ends. Germline CDR1 and CDR2: LNHDA and SQIVND (reference sequence). The CDR3 runs 13 residues. The CDR3 region is CASSIRRGNTQYF. The CDR3 region has the DNA TGTGCCAGTAGCATACGAAGGGGGAATACGCAGTATTTT.

This chain joins TRBV18 and TRBJ1-2; D ambiguous. Trimming shortened V by 3 bases and J by 0 bases, and 14 bases separated the two germline ends. The V gene's germline CDR1 is KGHSH and CDR2 LQKENI. The CDR3 has 16 residues. The DNA for the CDR3 is TGTGCCAGCTCACCTTCGGGTCCACCTACTAACTATGGCTACACCTTC. It yields the protein CASSPSGPPTNYGYTF.

The V call is TRBV7-9, the J call TRBJ2-5; D is perhaps TRBD2 (6 bases). V was cut by 1 base and J by 2 bases, with 11 bases left in between. CDR1 is SEHNR and CDR2 is FQNEAQ in the germline V gene (reference sequence). This CDR3 is 15 amino acids long. The CDR3 region is CASSLGGGGQETQYF. The CDR3 DNA reads TGTGCCAGCAGCTTAGGAGGAGGAGGGCAAGAGACCCAGTACTTC.

This rearrangement joins TRBV7-2 to TRBJ1-2, with 10 bases matching TRBD1. The J segment lost 8 bases and the V segment lost 4 bases, leaving 7 bases of the junction unmatched. The CDR3 length is 14 residues. The V gene's germline CDR1 is SGHTA and CDR2 FQGNSA. This CDR3 reads CASSSGQGQSGYTF. CDR3 DNA: TGTGCCAGCAGCTCGGGACAGGGGCAGTCGGGCTACACCTTC.

In this sample, this clone turned up once. The rearrangement joins TRBV9 to TRBJ2-5, with TRBD1 matching over 8 bases. Germline CDR1 reads SGDLS; CDR2 reads YYNGEE. The trim removed 3 bases at V and 2 bases at J, leaving 6 bases unmatched. This CDR3 has 15 residues. This chain's CDR3 is CASSEWDRTQETQYF. In DNA form, the CDR3 reads TGTGCCAGCAGCGAATGGGACAGGACACAAGAGACCCAGTACTTC.

The CDR3 region is CAWNPGQGAQPQHF. CDR3 in DNA: TGTGCCTGGAACCCCGGACAGGGGGCTCAGCCCCAGCATTTT. The V call is TRBV30, the J call TRBJ1-5, with TRBD1 matching over 11 bases. The CDR3 is made up of 14 amino acids. Germline values: CDR1 GTSNPN, CDR2 SVGIG (reference sequence). The trim removed 4 bases at V and 6 bases at J, leaving 5 bases unmatched.

This clone was counted once. The gene calls are TRBV2 and TRBJ2-5; 12 nucleotides line up with TRBD2. The CDR3 extends over 16 amino acids. With V trimmed by 7 bases and J by 0 bases, 6 bases remained unmatched. The V gene's germline CDR1 is SNHLY and CDR2 FYNNEI. The CDR3 reads CASIRLAGEYQETQYF. The DNA of the CDR3 is TGTGCCAGCATCAGACTAGCGGGGGAGTACCAAGAGACCCAGTACTTC.

This clone has only a few counts. The chain recombines TRBV7-8 with TRBJ2-7; 7 bases match TRBD1. Germline CDR1 and CDR2: SGHVS and FQNEAQ. The CDR3 contains 15 residues. V lost 1 base and J lost 6; bases outside the gene matches: 9. The CDR3 DNA is TGTGCCAGCAGCTTAGACAGGGGTACGGTTGGCGAGCAGTACTTC. Translated: CASSLDRGTVGEQYF.

This chain uses TRBV4-1 with TRBJ2-5, with TRBD2 matching over 7 bases. With 6 bases clipped from V and 2 bases from J, the junction kept 9 bases outside the gene matches. The CDR3 has 15 amino acids. Per the germline V gene, CDR1 is MGHRA and CDR2 is YSYEKL. CDR3: CASSQKWRGQETQYF. In nucleotides, the CDR3 is TGCGCCAGCAGTCAGAAGTGGCGGGGGCAAGAGACCCAGTACTTC.

The genes are TRBV7-8 and TRBJ2-7; 13 nucleotides align to TRBD2. After removal of 4 bases from V and 13 bases from J, the junction contained 7 bases not matched to a gene. CDR3 length: 13 amino acids. Germline V gives CDR1 SGHVS, CDR2 FQNEAQ. As DNA, the CDR3 is TGTGCCAGCAGCTACCAGGGACTAGCGGGAAGATACTTC. As protein: CASSYQGLAGRYF.

The J gene is TRBJ2-6, the V gene TRBV5-1; possibly TRBD1 for D (6 bases). The length of the CDR3 is 17 residues. The germline V gene encodes CDR1 SGHRS and CDR2 YFSETQ. Trimming left V 4 bases short and J 4 bases short, with 18 bases between. CDR3: CASSQLTGMFGANVLTF. CDR3 bases: TGCGCCAGCAGCCAGTTAACAGGGATGTTCGGGGCCAACGTCCTGACTTTC.

In its sample, this clone was seen once. V usage is TRBV7-2 and J usage is TRBJ2-1, with 8 bases fitting TRBD1. The J segment lost 0 bases and the V segment lost 5 bases, leaving 3 bases of the junction unmatched. The CDR3 is 15 residues long. Looked up from germline, CDR1 is SGHTA and CDR2 is FQGNSA. CDR3 region: CASSRTGTSYNEQFF. DNA for the CDR3: TGTGCCAGCAGCCGGACAGGGACCTCCTACAATGAGCAGTTCTTC. Supplemented by reference TRBV7-2 and TRBJ2-1, the full variable domain reads GAGVSQSPSNKVTEKGKDVELRCDPISGHTALYWYRQSLGQGLEFLIYFQGNSAPDKSGLPSDRFSAERTGGSVSTLTIQRTQQEDSAVYLCASSRTGTSYNEQFFGPGTRLTVL.

J is TRBJ2-5 and V is TRBV28, with 8 bases identical to TRBD1. Losses at the gene ends were 6 bases for V and 5 bases for J; bases not matched to a gene: 5. This CDR3 spans 13 amino acids. From germline, CDR1 is MDHEN and CDR2 SYDVKM. CDR3 sequence reads: CASSRTGTETQYF. The CDR3 nucleotides are TGTGCCAGCAGCCGGACAGGGACGGAGACCCAGTACTTC.

The rearrangement uses TRBV29-1 and TRBJ1-4, with 10 bases that match TRBD1. The CDR3 contains 14 residues. Germline V CDR1 and CDR2: SQVTM, ANQGSEA. The V segment lost 4 bases and the J segment 6 bases; nucleotides outside the gene matches: 5. This chain's CDR3 is CSVGRTGGDEKLFF. The CDR3 DNA follows: TGCAGCGTTGGTAGGACAGGGGGAGATGAAAAACTGTTTTTT.

The chain links TRBV15 to TRBJ1-5; 7 positions match TRBD1. CDR1 is LNHNV and CDR2 is YYDKDF in the germline V gene (reference sequence). The CDR3 covers 15 residues. V shed 6 bases, J shed 2 bases, and the junction held 7 bases outside the gene matches. CDR3 coding DNA: TGTGCCACCAGAAAACAGGGGTCGGGCAATCAGCCCCAGCATTTT. This translates into CATRKQGSGNQPQHF.

This sequence joins TRBV5-3 and TRBJ1-5; D gene ambiguous. TRBV5-3 is given ORF status, its function remaining uncertain. The CDR3 extends over 14 amino acids. Trimming left V 0 bases short and J 5 bases short, with 9 bases between. This CDR3 reads CARSLVQADQPQHF. CDR3 nucleotide sequence: TGTGCCAGAAGCTTGGTCCAGGCCGATCAGCCCCAGCATTTT.

V and J are TRBV24-1 and TRBJ1-1, with TRBD1 identical over 7 bases. The CDR3 totals 13 residues. With 4 bases clipped from V and 9 bases from J, the junction kept 7 bases outside the gene matches. The germline CDR1 and CDR2 sequences are KGHDR and SFDVKD. This CDR3 is CATSDADRRQAFF. The CDR3 nucleotides are TGTGCCACCAGTGACGCGGACAGGCGGCAAGCTTTCTTT.